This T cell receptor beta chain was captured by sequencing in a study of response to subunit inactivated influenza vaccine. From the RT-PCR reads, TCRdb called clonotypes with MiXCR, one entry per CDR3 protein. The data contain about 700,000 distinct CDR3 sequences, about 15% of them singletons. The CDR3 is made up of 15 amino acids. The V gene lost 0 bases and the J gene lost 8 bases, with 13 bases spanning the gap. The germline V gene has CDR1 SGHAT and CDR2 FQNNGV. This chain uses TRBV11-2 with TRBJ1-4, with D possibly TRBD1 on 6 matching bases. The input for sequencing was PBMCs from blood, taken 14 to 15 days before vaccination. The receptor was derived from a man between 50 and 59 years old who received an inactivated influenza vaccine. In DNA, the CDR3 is TGTGCCAGCAGCTTAGATTGGGGGACATTCGAAAAACTGTTTTTT. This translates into CASSLDWGTFEKLFF.